This TCR beta chain was identified during a study of molecular identifiers for immune sequencing clone quantification. TCRdb ran MiXCR on the PCR reads and lists one entry per CDR3 protein. There are hundreds of thousands of distinct CDR3 sequences in the sample; approximately 24% occur only once, and around 0.78% lies in the top ten. As for this clonotype: With a much larger clone just one base away, this may be a read error.

The germline CDR1 and CDR2 sequences are LNHDA and SQIVND (reference sequence). This CDR3 contains 11 residues. The TCR sequence derives from a human donor in good health. Some libraries in this study had Jurkat cell RNA spiked in. The sample taken for sequencing was naive CD8+ T cells from blood, with Jurkat cell RNA spiked in. Subset described: FACS-sorted CD8+CD4-CCR7+CD45RA+ naive T cells. The rearrangement uses TRBV19 and TRBJ2-2, with D perhaps matching TRBD2 (5 bases). The CDR3 protein is CASTSTGEPFF. CDR3 DNA: TGTGCCAGTACTTCAACCGGGGAGCCGTTTTTT.